This T cell receptor (beta chain) emerged from a study of cytomegalovirus exposure and HLA in healthy donors. Overall study context: Counted in an early data release were some 81 million unique TCRs from HLA-typed donors. Study findings and constraints: As was reported, the classifier diagnosed cytomegalovirus status with high specificity and sensitivity.

Of note for this clone: Its antigen is currently unknown.

The germline CDR1 and CDR2 sequences are KGHSH and LQKENI. With 5 bases removed from V and 3 bases from J, the gap between germline ends came to 8 bases. The CDR3 has 13 amino acids. Primers included in the PCR were 60 Vbeta and 13 Jbeta primers. Sequenced by immunoSEQ multiplex PCR; TCRdb stores in-frame clones only, minus some. The sample consists of around 150,000 clones, almost 80% of them appearing once. This TCR was recovered from a woman aged 45-65 years in good health and CMV-seropositive. Sequenced material: PBMCs. This chain links TRBV18 with TRBJ1-5; tentatively, D is TRBD1 (6 bases). The CDR3, as DNA: TGTGCCAGCTCAGGGGGGGCCAATCAGCCCCAGCATTTT. This translates into CASSGGANQPQHF.